Shown below are 3 T cell receptor beta chains from a single sample sequenced in a study of blood T cell repertoires in COVID-19. Assay: immunoSEQ multiplex PCR; the TCRdb copy retains only in-frame clones and omits some. The sample records fewer than 300,000 clones, 80% to 95% being singletons. The source material was PBMCs or T cells enriched from blood (not recorded which). These receptors all stem from a woman in her 30s who had recovered from COVID-19.

CDR3 in DNA: TGTGCCTGGCAGGACAGGCACTACGAGCAGTACTTC. This sequence encodes CAWQDRHYEQYF. This chain joins TRBV30 and TRBJ2-7; 7 nucleotides match TRBD1. V was pared by 5 bases and J by 3 bases, with 4 bases of the junction left unmatched. Germline assignment: CDR1 GTSNPN and CDR2 SVGIG (reference sequence). CDR3 length: 12 residues. Full variable domain (rest looked up from reference TRBV30 and TRBJ2-7): SQTIHQWPATLVQPVGSPLSLECTVEGTSNPNLYWYRQAAGRGLQLLFYSVGIGQISSEVPQNLSASRPQDRQFILSSKKLLLSDSGFYLCAWQDRHYEQYFGPGTRLTVT.

The chain combines TRBV5-1 with TRBJ1-2; 11 bases map to TRBD1. V lost 4 bases and J lost 5; bases outside the gene matches: 7. Germline V gene sequence: CDR1 SGHRS, CDR2 YFSETQ. This CDR3 has 15 amino acids. This CDR3 reads CASSAGTGGNYGYTF. The CDR3 region has the DNA TGCGCCAGCAGCGCAGGGACAGGGGGTAATTATGGCTACACCTTC. Using reference TRBV5-1 and TRBJ1-2 for the parts outside the CDR3, the full variable domain is KAGVTQTPRYLIKTRGQQVTLSCSPISGHRSVSWYQQTPGQGLQFLFEYFSETQRNKGNFPGRFSGRQFSNSRSEMNVSTLELGDSALYLCASSAGTGGNYGYTFGSGTRLTVV.

In nucleotides, the CDR3 is TGTGCCTGGAGTCCGTCCTACAGGAACACTGAAGCTTTCTTT. Encoded protein: CAWSPSYRNTEAFF. The J gene is TRBJ1-1, the V gene TRBV30; D call uncertain. V lost 2 bases, J lost 1 base, and 11 bases lay in between. CDR3 size: 14 residues. The germline gives CDR1 GTSNPN, CDR2 SVGIG (reference sequence).